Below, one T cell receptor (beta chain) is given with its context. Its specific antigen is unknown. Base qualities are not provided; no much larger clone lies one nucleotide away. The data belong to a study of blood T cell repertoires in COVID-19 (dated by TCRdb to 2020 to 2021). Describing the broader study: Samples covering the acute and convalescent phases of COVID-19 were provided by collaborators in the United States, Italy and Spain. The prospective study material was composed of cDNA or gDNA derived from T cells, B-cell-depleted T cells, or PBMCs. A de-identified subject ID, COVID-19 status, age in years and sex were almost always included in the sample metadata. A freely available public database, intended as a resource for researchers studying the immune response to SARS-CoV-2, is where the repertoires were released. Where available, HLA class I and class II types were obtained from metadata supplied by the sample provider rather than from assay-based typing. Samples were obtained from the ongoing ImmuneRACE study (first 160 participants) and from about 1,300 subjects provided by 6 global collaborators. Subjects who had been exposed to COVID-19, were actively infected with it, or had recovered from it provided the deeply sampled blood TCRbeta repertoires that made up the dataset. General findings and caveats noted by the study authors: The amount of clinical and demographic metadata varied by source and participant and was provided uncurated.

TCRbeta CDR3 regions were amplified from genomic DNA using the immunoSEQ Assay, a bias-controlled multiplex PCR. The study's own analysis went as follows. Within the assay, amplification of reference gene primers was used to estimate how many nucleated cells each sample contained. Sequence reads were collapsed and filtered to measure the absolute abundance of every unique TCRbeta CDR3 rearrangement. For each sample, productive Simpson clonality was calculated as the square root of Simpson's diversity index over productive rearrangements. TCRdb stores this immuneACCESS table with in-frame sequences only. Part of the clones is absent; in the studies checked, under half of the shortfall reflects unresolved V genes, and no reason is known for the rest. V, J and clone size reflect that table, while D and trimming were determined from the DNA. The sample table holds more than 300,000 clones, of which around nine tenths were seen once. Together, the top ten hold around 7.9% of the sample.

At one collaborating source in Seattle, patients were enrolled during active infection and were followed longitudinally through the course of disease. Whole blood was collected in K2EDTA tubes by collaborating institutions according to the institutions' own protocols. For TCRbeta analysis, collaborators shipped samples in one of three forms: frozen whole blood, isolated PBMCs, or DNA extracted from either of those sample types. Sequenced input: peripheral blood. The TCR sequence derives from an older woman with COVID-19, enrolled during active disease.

The nucleotides are TGTGCCAGCAGCTTAGTGGCAGGCAGGGAGCAGTTCTTC. It translates as CASSLVAGREQFF. The sequence is built from TRBV7-2 and TRBJ2-1; too little of a D gene remains to name it. The V and J ends are trimmed by 1 base and 10 bases, leaving 11 bases between them. The germline V gene gives CDR1 as SGHTA and CDR2 as FQGNSA. Measured from the cysteine to the phenylalanine, the CDR3 is 13 residues long. Only CDR3 DNA remains: 39 bases, in frame from the first base.